This TCR beta chain emerged from a study of control samples from healthy donors and cancer patients. This clone came up once. Using immunoSEQ multiplex PCR, the repertoire was profiled, and TCRdb retains in-frame clones only, with some absent. The data contain about 180,000 clones, around nine tenths of them singletons. The germline V gene has CDR1 LGHDT and CDR2 YNNKEL (reference sequence). The CDR3 is 13 amino acids. The germline V and J ends were trimmed by 2 bases and 8 bases, with 12 bases remaining between them. The chain links TRBV3-1 (or the pseudogene TRBV3-2) to TRBJ1-2; D remains ambiguous. The TCR sequence derives from a man aged 25-45 years in good health. The specimen sequenced was blood. The CDR3 DNA sequence: TGTGCCAGCAGCCAACACGGGGTAGAAGGCTACACCTTC. Its protein product is CASSQHGVEGYTF.